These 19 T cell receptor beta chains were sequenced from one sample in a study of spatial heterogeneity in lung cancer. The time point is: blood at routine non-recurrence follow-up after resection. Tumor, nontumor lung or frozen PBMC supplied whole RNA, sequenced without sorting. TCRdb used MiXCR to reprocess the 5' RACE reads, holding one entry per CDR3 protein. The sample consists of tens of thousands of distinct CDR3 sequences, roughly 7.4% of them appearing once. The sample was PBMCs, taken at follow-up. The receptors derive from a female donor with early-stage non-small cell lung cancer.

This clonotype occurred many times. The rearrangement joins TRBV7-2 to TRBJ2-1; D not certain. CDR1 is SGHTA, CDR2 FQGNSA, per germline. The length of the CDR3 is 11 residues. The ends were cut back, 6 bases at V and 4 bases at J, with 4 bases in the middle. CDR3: CASSRYNEQFF. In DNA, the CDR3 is TGTGCCAGCAGTCGGTACAATGAGCAGTTCTTC.

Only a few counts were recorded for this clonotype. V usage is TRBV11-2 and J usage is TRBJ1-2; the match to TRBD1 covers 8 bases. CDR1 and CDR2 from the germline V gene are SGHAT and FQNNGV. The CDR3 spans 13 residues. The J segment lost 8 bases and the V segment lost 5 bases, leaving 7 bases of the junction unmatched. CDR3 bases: TGTGCCAGCAGCCAGGACAGGGAGAGGGGCTACACCTTC. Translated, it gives CASSQDRERGYTF.

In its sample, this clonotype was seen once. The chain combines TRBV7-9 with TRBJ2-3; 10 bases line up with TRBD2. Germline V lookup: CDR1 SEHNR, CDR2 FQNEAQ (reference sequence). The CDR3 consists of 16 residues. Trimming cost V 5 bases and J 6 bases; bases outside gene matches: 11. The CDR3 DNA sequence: TGTGCCAGCAGCCCAAGCGGGGGGGGCCAGTCGGATACGCAGTATTTT. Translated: CASSPSGGGQSDTQYF.

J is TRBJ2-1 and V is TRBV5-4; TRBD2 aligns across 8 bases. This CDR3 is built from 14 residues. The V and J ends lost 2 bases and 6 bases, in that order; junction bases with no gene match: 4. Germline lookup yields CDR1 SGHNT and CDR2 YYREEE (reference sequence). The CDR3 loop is CASSFWTSTNEQFF. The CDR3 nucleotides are TGTGCCAGCAGCTTTTGGACTAGCACCAATGAGCAGTTCTTC.

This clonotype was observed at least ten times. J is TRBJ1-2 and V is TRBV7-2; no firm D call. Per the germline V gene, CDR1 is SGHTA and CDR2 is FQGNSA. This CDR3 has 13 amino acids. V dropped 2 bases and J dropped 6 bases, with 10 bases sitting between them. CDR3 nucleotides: TGTGCCAGCAGCTTATCGGATAGGCATGGCTACACCTTC. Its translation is CASSLSDRHGYTF. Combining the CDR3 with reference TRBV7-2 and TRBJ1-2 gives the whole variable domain GAGVSQSPSNKVTEKGKDVELRCDPISGHTALYWYRQSLGQGLEFLIYFQGNSAPDKSGLPSDRFSAERTGGSVSTLTIQRTQQEDSAVYLCASSLSDRHGYTFGSGTRLTVV.

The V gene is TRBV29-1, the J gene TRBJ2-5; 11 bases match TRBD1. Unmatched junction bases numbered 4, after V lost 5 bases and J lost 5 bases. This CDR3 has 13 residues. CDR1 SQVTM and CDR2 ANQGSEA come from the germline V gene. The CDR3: CSVRTGGGETQYF. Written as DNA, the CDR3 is TGCAGCGTTCGGACAGGGGGCGGGGAGACCCAGTACTTC.

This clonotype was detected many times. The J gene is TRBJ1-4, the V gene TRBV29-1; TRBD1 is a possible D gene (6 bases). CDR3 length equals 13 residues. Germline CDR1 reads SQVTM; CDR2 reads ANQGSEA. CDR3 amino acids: CSGGSGTNEKLFF. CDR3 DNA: TGCAGTGGGGGCAGCGGAACTAATGAAAAACTGTTTTTT.

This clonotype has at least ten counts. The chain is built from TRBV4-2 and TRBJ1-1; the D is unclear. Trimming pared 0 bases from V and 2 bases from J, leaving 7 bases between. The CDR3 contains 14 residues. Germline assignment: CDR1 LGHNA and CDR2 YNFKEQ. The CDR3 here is CASSQDRTNTEAFF. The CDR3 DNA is TGTGCCAGCAGCCAAGATAGGACCAACACTGAAGCTTTCTTT.

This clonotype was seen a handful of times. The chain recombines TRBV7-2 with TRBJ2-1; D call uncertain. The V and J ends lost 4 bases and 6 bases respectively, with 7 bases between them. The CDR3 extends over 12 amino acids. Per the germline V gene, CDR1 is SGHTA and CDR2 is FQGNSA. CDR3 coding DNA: TGTGCCAGCAGCTCCTTTGGCAATGAGCAGTTCTTC. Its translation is CASSSFGNEQFF.

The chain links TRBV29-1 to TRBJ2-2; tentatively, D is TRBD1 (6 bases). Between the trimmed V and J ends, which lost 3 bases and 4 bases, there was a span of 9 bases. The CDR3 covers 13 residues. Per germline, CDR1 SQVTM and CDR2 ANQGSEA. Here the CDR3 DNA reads TGCAGCGTTGAGGCCAGGGGCACCGGGGAGCTGTTTTTT. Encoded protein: CSVEARGTGELFF.

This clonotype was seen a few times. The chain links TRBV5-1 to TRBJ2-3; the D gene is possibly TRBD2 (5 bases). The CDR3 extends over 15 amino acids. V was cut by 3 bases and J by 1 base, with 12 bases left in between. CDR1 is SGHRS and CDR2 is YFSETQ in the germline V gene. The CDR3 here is CASSSGPGGTDTQYF. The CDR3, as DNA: TGCGCCAGCAGCTCCGGCCCCGGGGGCACAGATACGCAGTATTTT.

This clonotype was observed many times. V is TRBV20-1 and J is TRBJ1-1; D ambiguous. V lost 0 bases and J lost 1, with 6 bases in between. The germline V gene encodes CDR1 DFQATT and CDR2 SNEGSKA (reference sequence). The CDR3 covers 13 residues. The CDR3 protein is CSARESGNTEAFF. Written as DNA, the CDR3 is TGCAGTGCTAGAGAATCCGGGAACACTGAAGCTTTCTTT.

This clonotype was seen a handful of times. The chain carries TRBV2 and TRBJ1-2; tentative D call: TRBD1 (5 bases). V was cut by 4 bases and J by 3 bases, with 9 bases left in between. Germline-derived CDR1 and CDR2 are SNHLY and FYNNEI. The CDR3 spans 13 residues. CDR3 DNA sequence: TGTGCCAGCAGTGGGGTCAGGGACTATGGCTACACCTTC. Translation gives CASSGVRDYGYTF.

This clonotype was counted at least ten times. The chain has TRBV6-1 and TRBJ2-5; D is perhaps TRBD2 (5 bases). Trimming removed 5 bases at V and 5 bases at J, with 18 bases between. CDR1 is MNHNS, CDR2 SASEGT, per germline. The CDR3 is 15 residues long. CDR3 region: CASSPWAPPGETQYF. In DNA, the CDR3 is TGTGCCAGCAGTCCCTGGGCTCCCCCGGGGGAGACCCAGTACTTC.

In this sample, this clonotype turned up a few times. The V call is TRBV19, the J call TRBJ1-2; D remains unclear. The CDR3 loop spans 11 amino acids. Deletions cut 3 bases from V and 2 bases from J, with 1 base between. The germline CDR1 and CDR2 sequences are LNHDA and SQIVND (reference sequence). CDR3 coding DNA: TGTGCCAGTAGTATGAACTATGGCTACACCTTC. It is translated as CASSMNYGYTF.

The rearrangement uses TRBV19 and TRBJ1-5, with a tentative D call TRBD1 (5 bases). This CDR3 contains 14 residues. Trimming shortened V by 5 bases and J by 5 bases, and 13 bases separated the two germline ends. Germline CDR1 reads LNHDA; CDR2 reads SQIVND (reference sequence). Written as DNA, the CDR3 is TGTGCCAGTAGTCGCGAGGGGCTGGATCAGCCCCAGCATTTT. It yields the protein CASSREGLDQPQHF.

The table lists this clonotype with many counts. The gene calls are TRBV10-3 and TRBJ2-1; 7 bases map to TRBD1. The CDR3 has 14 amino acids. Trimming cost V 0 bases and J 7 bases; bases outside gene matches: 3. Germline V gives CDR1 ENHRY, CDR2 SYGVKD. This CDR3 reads CAISESYRGNEQFF. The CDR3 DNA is TGTGCCATCAGTGAGTCGTACAGGGGAAATGAGCAGTTCTTC.

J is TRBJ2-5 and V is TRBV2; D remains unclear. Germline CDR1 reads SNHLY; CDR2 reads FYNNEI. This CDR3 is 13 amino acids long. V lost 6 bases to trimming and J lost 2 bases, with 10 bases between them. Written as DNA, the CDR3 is TGTGCCAGCAGGGGTGGGTCGCAAGAGACCCAGTACTTC. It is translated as CASRGGSQETQYF.

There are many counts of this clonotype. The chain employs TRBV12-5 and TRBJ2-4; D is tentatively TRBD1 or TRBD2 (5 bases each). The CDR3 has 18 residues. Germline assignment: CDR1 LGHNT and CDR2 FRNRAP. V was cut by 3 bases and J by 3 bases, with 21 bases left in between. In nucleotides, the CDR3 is TGTGCTAGTGGTTTATTGGGGCCTAGTCCTGCGGGCAAAAACATTCAGTACTTC. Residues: CASGLLGPSPAGKNIQYF.